These T cell receptor beta chains were read from a single sample in a study of technical replicates of blood from a handful of donors. The repertoire was sequenced with immunoSEQ multiplex PCR; TCRdb's copy has only in-frame clones and lacks some. The profile shows about 84,000 clones, 93% of them singletons. Sequenced material: T cells isolated from PBMCs. The receptors originated from a human donor in good health. Each CDR3 is given with its conserved first and last residue. D genes are given only for firm matches. The size entry is marked missing in some rows and otherwise reads once, few, many or a size class.

J | V | D | size | DNA | CDR3
TRBJ1-1 | TRBV5-1 | . | . | TGCGCCAGCAGCTTGGTTTCTGGGAGGGAAGCTTTCTTT | CASSLVSGREAFF
TRBJ1-2 | TRBV27 | . | . | TGTGCCAGCAGTTTACGGCAGGGTTATGGCTACACCTTC | CASSLRQGYGYTF
TRBJ2-7 | TRBV4-1 | . | . | TGCGCCAGCAGCCAACCGTACAGCGGCGAGCAGTACTTC | CASSQPYSGEQYF
TRBJ2-7 | TRBV5-5 | TRBD2 | . | TGTGCCAGCTCACCACGGACTAGTGAGGGCGAGCAGTACTTC | CASSPRTSEGEQYF
TRBJ2-1 | TRBV7-9 | . | . | TGTGCCAGCAGCCCCTTCAGGGTCAAGGAGCAGTTCTTC | CASSPFRVKEQFF
TRBJ1-1 | TRBV12-5 | . | . | TGTGCTAGTGGCCTCGGGGGGAACACTGAAGCTTTCTTT | CASGLGGNTEAFF
TRBJ2-7 | TRBV6-1 | . | . | TGTGCCAGCAGTGAAGCCACAACAGGGAAGGGGGTCTACGAGCAGTACTTC | CASSEATTGKGVYEQYF
TRBJ2-7 | TRBV4-2 | TRBD2 | . | TGTGCCAGCAGCGATCTGGGCGGGGGGTCATCCTACGAGCAGTACTTC | CASSDLGGGSSYEQYF
TRBJ2-3 | TRBV29-1 | . | . | TGCAGCCCCCGTCTGGGCCCAACAGATACGCAGTATTTT | CSPRLGPTDTQYF
TRBJ1-1 | TRBV19 | TRBD1 | . | TGTGCCAGTAGTATTAACAGGGGAGCGAACACTGAAGCTTTCTTT | CASSINRGANTEAFF
TRBJ1-4 | TRBV28 | . | . | TGTGCCAGCAGTTTACGAACAGGGTATAATGAAAAACTGTTTTTT | CASSLRTGYNEKLFF
TRBJ2-1 | TRBV4-1 | TRBD1 | . | TGCGCCAGCAGCCAGAAATGGACAGGGAATGAGCAGTTCTTC | CASSQKWTGNEQFF
TRBJ1-2 | TRBV30 | TRBD1 | once | TGTGCCTGGAGTGTATTGGGACGGGACAGAACCTATGGCTACACCTTC | CAWSVLGRDRTYGYTF
TRBJ2-7 | TRBV28 | . | . | TGTGCCAGCAGCTCACTAGTTTACGAGCAGTACTTC | CASSSLVYEQYF
TRBJ1-5 | TRBV28 | TRBD1 | . | TGTGCCAGCAGAGACAGGGATCAGCCCCAGCATTTT | CASRDRDQPQHF
TRBJ2-3 | TRBV7-9 | TRBD2 | . | TGTGCCAGCAGACCTAGCGGGGGGGCCCGGTCGGATACGCAGTATTTT | CASRPSGGARSDTQYF
TRBJ2-7 | TRBV5-1 | TRBD1 | . | TGCGCCAGCAGCGCAGCAGGGGGCGTAGACTACGAGCAGTACTTC | CASSAAGGVDYEQYF
TRBJ2-7 | TRBV12-5 | . | . | TGTGCTAGTGGTTTGGGCGGCTACGAGCAGTACTTC | CASGLGGYEQYF
TRBJ2-7 | TRBV2 | TRBD2 | few | TGTGCCAGCAGTCCGGGACTAGCGTCCCGGGAGCAGTACTTC | CASSPGLASREQYF
TRBJ2-7 | TRBV19 | TRBD2 | . | TGTGCCAGTAGCACCAGCGGGAGTAGCTCCTACGAGCAGTACTTC | CASSTSGSSSYEQYF
TRBJ2-5 | TRBV7-9 | . | . | TGTGCCAGCAGTTTAATGGGTGGACAGCACCAAGAGACCCAGTACTTC | CASSLMGGQHQETQYF
TRBJ2-7 | TRBV29-1 | TRBD2 | . | TGCAGCGTTGAACCCAGCGGGGGATACGAGCAGTACTTC | CSVEPSGGYEQYF
TRBJ1-5 | TRBV6-1 | TRBD1 | . | TGTGCCATCCGGAGGGACAGGGCGAATCAGCCCCAGCATTTT | CAIRRDRANQPQHF
TRBJ1-5 | TRBV10-2 | TRBD1 | . | TGCGCCAGCAGCTGGGGGACAGGAATAAATCAGCCCCAGCATTTT | CASSWGTGINQPQHF
TRBJ2-1 | TRBV4-1 | . | . | TGCGCCAGCAGACGGGAGTTGGACTACAATGAGCAGTTCTTC | CASRRELDYNEQFF
TRBJ2-1 | TRBV5-4 | TRBD2 | . | TGTGCCAGCAGCCCCTCGCGGGGGGGGCTAGCGGGCCACAATGAGCAGTTCTTC | CASSPSRGGLAGHNEQFF
TRBJ2-1 | TRBV14 | TRBD2 | . | TGTGCCAGCAGCCAAGAGGGGGGGAGCTCCTACAATGAGCAGTTCTTC | CASSQEGGSSYNEQFF
TRBJ1-1 | TRBV11-3 | . | . | TGTGCCAGCAGCCCTAGACAGAGAGGCGCTGAAGCTTTCTTT | CASSPRQRGAEAFF
TRBJ1-4 | TRBV5-8 | . | . | TGTGCCAGCAGCTCTGGGACACTCGTCCTCGAAAAACTGTTTTTT | CASSSGTLVLEKLFF
TRBJ1-1 | TRBV5-6 | . | . | TGTGCCAGCAGCTTCCCGGGAATGAACACTGAAGCTTTCTTT | CASSFPGMNTEAFF
TRBJ1-2 | TRBV9 | TRBD1 | . | TGTGCCAGCAGCGAAACGGACAGGGGGACCTATGGCTACACCTTC | CASSETDRGTYGYTF
TRBJ2-2 | TRBV2 | . | . | TGTGCCAGCATACGGACGCTCGGGGAGACCGGGGAGCTGTTTTTT | CASIRTLGETGELFF
TRBJ1-1 | TRBV6-1 | . | . | TGTGCCAGCACATTGCGGGGGAACACTGAAGCTTTCTTT | CASTLRGNTEAFF
TRBJ2-7 | TRBV7-2 | TRBD2 | . | TGTGCCAGCAGCTTACAGCCGGCGGGAGGGCCGATTGGCTACGAGCAGTACTTC | CASSLQPAGGPIGYEQYF
TRBJ2-1 | TRBV11-1 | . | . | TGTGCCAGCAGCTTAAGGCGGAAATCCTACAATGAGCAGTTCTTC | CASSLRRKSYNEQFF
TRBJ1-1 | TRBV5-1 | . | . | TGCGCCAGCAGTCAGGGGACGTTGGACACTGAAGCTTTCTTT | CASSQGTLDTEAFF
TRBJ1-5 | TRBV27 | . | . | TGTGCCAGCAGCCCTACTCCGCCGGGGCAGCCCCAGCATTTT | CASSPTPPGQPQHF
TRBJ2-7 | TRBV27 | TRBD2 | . | TGTGCCAGCAGTCCCTCTAGCGGGGGCTACGAGCAGTACTTC | CASSPSSGGYEQYF
TRBJ1-2 | TRBV30 | . | . | TGTGCCTGGACGGCGGGGACCTATGGCTACACCTTC | CAWTAGTYGYTF
TRBJ1-1 | TRBV11-3 | . | . | TGTGCCAGCAGACCCGGGACAACGAACACTGAAGCTTTCTTT | CASRPGTTNTEAFF
TRBJ2-5 | TRBV11-3 | TRBD1 | . | TGTGCCAGCAGCTTTAGGGGGACAGACCAAGAGACCCAGTACTTC | CASSFRGTDQETQYF
TRBJ2-5 | TRBV15 | . | . | TGTGCCACCAGCAGAGATGACGGGGGTGAGACCCAGTACTTC | CATSRDDGGETQYF
TRBJ1-2 | TRBV14 | . | . | TGTGCCAGCAGCCTACAGGGAAATAAATATGGCTACACCTTC | CASSLQGNKYGYTF
TRBJ2-7 | TRBV7-9 | TRBD2 | once | TGTGCCAGCAGCTTCCCCCGTAGGACTAGCGGGAGAGGGTACGAGCAGTACTTC | CASSFPRRTSGRGYEQYF
TRBJ2-1 | TRBV6-5 | TRBD1 | . | TGTGCCAGCAGTTATGCCGGGACAGCCTACAATGAGCAGTTCTTC | CASSYAGTAYNEQFF
TRBJ1-1 | TRBV29-1 | . | . | TGCAGCGTTGGGAAAGGGACACGGGGCGCTGAAGCTTTCTTT | CSVGKGTRGAEAFF
TRBJ1-1 | TRBV29-1 | TRBD1 | . | TGCAGCGTCGGTAACAGGGGGCGGCTCGACATGAACACTGAAGCTTTCTTT | CSVGNRGRLDMNTEAFF
TRBJ1-2 | TRBV2 | . | . | TGTGCCAGCGAGGATTCTAACTATGGCTACACCTTC | CASEDSNYGYTF
TRBJ2-5 | TRBV2 | . | . | TGTGCCGGCGCACCAGCGGGAGAGACCCAGTACTTC | CAGAPAGETQYF
TRBJ2-7 | TRBV11-2 | . | . | TGTGCCAGCAGCTTCTCAGGGGCCTACGAGCAGTACTTC | CASSFSGAYEQYF
TRBJ1-2 | TRBV5-6 | TRBD1 | . | TGTGCCAGCAGCGTCGGACAGGAAATCGGGAAGGACTATGGCTACACCTTC | CASSVGQEIGKDYGYTF
TRBJ2-5 | TRBV28 | . | . | TGTGCCTGGGGCAGGAAAGGCCAGGGGACCCAGTACTTC | CAWGRKGQGTQYF
TRBJ2-1 | TRBV5-1 | TRBD1 | . | TGCGCCAGCAGCCTGGGACAGGGCTTGGATGAGCAGTTCTTC | CASSLGQGLDEQFF